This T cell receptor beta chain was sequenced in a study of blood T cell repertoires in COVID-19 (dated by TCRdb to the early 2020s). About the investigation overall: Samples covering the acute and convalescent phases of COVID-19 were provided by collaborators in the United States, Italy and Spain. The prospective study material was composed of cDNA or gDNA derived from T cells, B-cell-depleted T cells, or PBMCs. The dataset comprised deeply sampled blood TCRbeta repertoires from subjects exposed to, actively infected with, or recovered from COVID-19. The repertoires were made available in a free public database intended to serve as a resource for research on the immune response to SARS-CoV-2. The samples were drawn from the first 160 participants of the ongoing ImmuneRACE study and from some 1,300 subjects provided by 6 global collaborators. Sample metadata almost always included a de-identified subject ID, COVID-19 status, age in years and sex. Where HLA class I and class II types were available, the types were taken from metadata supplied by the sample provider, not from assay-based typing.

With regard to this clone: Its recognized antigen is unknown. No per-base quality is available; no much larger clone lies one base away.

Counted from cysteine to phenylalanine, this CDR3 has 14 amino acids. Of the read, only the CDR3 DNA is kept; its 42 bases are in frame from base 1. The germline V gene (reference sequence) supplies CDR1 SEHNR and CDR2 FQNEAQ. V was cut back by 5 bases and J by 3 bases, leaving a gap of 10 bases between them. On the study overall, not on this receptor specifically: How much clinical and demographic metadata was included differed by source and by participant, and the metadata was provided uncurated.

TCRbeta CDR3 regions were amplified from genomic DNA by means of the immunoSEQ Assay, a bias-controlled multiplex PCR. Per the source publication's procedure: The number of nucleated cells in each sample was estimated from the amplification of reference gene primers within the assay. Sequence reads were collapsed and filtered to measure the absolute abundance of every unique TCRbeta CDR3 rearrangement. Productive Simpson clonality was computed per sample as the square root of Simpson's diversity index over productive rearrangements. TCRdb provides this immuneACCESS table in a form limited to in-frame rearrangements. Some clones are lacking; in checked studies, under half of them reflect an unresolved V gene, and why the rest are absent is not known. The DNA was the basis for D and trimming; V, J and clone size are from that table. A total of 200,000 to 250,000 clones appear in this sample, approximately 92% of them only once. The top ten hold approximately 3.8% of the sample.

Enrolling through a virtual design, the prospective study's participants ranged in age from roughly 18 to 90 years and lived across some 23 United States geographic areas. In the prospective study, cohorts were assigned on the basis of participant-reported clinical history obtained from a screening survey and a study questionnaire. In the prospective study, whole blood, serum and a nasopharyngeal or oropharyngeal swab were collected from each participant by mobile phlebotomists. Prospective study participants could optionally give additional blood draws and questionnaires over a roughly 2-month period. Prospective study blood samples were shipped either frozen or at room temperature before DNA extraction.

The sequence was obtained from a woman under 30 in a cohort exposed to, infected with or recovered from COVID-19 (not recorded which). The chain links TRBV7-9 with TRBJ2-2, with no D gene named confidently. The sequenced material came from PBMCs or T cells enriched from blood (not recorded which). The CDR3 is CASSTDQDTGELFF. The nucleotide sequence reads TGTGCCAGCAGCACAGACCAAGACACCGGGGAGCTGTTTTTT.